The T cell receptor beta chain described here comes from a study of blood T cell repertoires in COVID-19. Study-level information: In each case, the material was cDNA or gDNA derived from T cells, B-cell-depleted T cells, or PBMCs.

V was clipped by 5 bases and J by 0 bases; unmatched bases: 7. The CDR3 loop spans 15 amino acids. Germline assignment: CDR1 SNHLY and CDR2 FYNNEI. This clone has just a few counts. The assay was immunoSEQ multiplex PCR, and TCRdb's table has in-frame clones only and misses some. The sample yields fewer than 300,000 clones, approximately 92% seen once. Sequenced sample: PBMCs or T cells enriched from blood (not recorded which). J is TRBJ2-7 and V is TRBV2; TRBD1 matches 7 bases. The receptor was isolated from a young woman who had recovered from COVID-19. CDR3 bases: TGTGCCAGCAGTCGGACAGGATTAAGCTCCTACGAGCAGTACTTC. This codes for CASSRTGLSSYEQYF.